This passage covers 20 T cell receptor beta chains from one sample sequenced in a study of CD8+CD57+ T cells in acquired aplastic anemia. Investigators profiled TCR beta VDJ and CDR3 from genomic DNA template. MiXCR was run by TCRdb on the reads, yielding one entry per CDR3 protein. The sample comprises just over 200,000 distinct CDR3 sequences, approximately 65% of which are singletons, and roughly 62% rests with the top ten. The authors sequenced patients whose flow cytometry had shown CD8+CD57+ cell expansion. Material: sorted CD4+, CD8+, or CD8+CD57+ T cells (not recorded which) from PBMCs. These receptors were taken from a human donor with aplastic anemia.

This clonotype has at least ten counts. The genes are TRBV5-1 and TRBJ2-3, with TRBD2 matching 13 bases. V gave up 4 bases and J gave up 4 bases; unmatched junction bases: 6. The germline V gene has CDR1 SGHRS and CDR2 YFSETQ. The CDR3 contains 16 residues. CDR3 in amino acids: CASSGTSGGASDTQYF. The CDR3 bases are TGCGCCAGCAGCGGAACTAGCGGGGGGGCCTCAGATACGCAGTATTTT.

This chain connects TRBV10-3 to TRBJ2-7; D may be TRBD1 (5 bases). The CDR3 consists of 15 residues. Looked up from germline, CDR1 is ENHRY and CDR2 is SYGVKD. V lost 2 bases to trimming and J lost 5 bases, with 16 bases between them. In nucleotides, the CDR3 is TGTGCCATCAGTGAGGCGGCAGGGTCCGCCAACGAGCAGTACTTC. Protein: CAISEAAGSANEQYF.

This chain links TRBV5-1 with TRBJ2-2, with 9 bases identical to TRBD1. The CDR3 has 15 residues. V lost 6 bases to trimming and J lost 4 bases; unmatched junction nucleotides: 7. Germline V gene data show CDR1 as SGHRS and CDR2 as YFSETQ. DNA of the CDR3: TGCGCCAGCACCGAGACAGGGGGTAGCACCGGGGAGCTGTTTTTT. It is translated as CASTETGGSTGELFF.

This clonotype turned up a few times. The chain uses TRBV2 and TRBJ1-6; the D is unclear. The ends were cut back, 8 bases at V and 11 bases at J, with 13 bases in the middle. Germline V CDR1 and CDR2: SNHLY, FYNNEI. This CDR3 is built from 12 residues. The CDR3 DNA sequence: TGTGCCAGCTTTACGGGAGACACACCCCTCCACTTT. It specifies CASFTGDTPLHF. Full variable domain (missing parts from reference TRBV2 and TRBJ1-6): EPEVTQTPSHQVTQMGQEVILRCVPISNHLYFYWYRQILGQKVEFLVSFYNNEISEKSEIFDDQFSVERPDGSNFTLKIRSTKLEDSAMYFCASFTGDTPLHFGNGTRLTVT.

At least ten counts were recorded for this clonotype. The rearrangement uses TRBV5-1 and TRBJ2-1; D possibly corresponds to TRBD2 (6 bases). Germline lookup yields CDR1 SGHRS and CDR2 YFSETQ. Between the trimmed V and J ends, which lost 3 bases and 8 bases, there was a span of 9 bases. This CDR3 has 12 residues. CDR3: CASSWGVDEQFF. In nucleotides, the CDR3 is TGCGCCAGCAGCTGGGGGGTCGATGAGCAGTTCTTC. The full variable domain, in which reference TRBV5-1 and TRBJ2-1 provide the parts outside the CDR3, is KAGVTQTPRYLIKTRGQQVTLSCSPISGHRSVSWYQQTPGQGLQFLFEYFSETQRNKGNFPGRFSGRQFSNSRSEMNVSTLELGDSALYLCASSWGVDEQFFGPGTRLTVL.

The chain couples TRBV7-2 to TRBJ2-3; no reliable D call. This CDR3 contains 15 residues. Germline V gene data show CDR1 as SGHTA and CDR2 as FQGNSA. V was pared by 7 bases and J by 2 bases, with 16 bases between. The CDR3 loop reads CASKTGPRTTDTQYF. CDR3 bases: TGTGCCAGCAAGACCGGCCCGCGCACCACAGATACGCAGTATTTT.

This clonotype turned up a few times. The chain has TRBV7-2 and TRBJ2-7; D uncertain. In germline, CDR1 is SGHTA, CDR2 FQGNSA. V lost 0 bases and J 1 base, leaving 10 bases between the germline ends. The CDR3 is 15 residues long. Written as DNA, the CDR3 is TGTGCCAGCAGCTTAGCAGCGCGGATTTCCTACGAGCAGTACTTC. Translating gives CASSLAARISYEQYF.

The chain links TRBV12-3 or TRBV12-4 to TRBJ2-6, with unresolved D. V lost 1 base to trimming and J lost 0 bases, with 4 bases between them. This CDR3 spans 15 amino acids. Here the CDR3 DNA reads TGTGCCAGCAGTTTAGTTCCCTCTGGGGCCAACGTCCTGACTTTC. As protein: CASSLVPSGANVLTF.

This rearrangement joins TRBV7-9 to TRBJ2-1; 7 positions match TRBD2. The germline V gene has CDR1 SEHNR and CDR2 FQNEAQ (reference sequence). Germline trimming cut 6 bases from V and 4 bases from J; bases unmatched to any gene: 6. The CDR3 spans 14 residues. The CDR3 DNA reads TGTGCCAGCAGTGAATGGCGGGAGTACAATGAGCAGTTCTTC. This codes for CASSEWREYNEQFF.

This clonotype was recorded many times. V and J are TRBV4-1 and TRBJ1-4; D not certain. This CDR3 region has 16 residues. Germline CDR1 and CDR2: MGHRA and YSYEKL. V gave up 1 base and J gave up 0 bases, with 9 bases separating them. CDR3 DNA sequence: TGCGCCAGCAGCCAAGCTGGACGGACAACTAATGAAAAACTGTTTTTT. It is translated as CASSQAGRTTNEKLFF.

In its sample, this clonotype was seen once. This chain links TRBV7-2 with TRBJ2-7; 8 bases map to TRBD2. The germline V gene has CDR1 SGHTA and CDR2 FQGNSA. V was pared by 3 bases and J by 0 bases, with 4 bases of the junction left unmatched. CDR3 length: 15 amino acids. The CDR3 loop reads CASSLTGGPSYEQYF. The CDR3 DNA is TGTGCCAGCAGCTTGACGGGAGGGCCCTCCTACGAGCAGTACTTC.

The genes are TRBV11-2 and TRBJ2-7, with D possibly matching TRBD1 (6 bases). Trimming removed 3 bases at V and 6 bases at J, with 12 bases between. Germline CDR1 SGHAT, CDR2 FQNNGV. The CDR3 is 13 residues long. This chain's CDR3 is CASSFLVGGEQYF. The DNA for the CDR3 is TGTGCCAGCAGCTTTCTAGTAGGGGGCGAGCAGTACTTC.

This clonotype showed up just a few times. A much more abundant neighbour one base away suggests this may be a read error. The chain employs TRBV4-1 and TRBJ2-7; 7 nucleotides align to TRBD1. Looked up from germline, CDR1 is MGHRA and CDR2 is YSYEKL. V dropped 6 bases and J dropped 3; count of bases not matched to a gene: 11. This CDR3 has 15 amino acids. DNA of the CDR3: TGCGCCAGCAGTCGGCCCGAACAGGGGTTCTACGAGCAGTACTTC. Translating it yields CASSRPEQGFYEQYF.

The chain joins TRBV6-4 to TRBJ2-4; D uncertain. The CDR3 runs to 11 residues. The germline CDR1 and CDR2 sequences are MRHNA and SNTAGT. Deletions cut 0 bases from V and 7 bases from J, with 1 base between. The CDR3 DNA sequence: TGTGCCAGCAGTGACTCTAACATTCAGTACTTC. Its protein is CASSDSNIQYF.

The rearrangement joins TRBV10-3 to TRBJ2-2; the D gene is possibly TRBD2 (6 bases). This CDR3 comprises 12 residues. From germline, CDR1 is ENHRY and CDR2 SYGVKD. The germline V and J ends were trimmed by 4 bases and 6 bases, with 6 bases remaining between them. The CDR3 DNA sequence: TGTGCCATCAGTGCGGGGGCCGGGGAGCTGTTTTTT. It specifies CAISAGAGELFF.

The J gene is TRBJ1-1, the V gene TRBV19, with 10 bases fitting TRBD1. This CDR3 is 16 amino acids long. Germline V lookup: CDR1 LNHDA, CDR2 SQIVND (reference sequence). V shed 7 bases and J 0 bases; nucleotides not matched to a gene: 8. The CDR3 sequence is CASTGTGANMNTEAFF. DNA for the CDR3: TGTGCCAGTACCGGGACAGGGGCCAACATGAACACTGAAGCTTTCTTT.

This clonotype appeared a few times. DNA of the CDR3: TGTGCCAGCAGCTTAGGGGTGGGCAGCTCCTACGAGCAGTACTTC. Protein product: CASSLGVGSSYEQYF. The genes are TRBV7-9 and TRBJ2-7; unclear D gene. V lost 1 base and J lost 0, with 10 bases in between. This CDR3 comprises 15 residues. Germline V gene data show CDR1 as SEHNR and CDR2 as FQNEAQ (reference sequence).

In DNA, the CDR3 is TGTGCCAGCCAGGACCTCTATGGCTACACCTTC. Its protein is CASQDLYGYTF. This chain uses TRBV19 with TRBJ1-2; D is unclear. This CDR3 is 11 amino acids long. Germline V gene data show CDR1 as LNHDA and CDR2 as SQIVND (reference sequence). Trimming cost V 9 bases and J 4 bases, with 9 bases left between them.

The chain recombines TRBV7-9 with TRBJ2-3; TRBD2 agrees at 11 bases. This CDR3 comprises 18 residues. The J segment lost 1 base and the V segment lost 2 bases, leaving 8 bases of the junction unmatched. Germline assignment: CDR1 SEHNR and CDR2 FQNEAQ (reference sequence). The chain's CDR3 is CASSLRVSGRAGTDTQYF. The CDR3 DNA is TGTGCCAGCAGCTTAAGAGTTAGCGGGAGGGCGGGCACAGATACGCAGTATTTT.

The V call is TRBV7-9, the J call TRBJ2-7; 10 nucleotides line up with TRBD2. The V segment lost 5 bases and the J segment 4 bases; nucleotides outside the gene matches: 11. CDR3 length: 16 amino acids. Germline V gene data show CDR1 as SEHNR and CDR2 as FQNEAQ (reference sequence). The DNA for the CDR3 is TGTGCCAGCAGCCCTTCAGGGCTAGCGGGGGTATACGAGCAGTACTTC. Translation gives CASSPSGLAGVYEQYF.